A selection of T cell receptor beta chains follows, all from one sample in a study of blood T cell repertoires in COVID-19. TCRdb keeps only in-frame clones here, not all; method: immunoSEQ multiplex PCR. The top ten hold about 0.8% of the sample, which has 200,000 to 250,000 clones, more than 85% seen once. Sample: peripheral blood. The receptors here all came from a man aged 55 to 69 with COVID-19, enrolled during active disease. CDR3s include the opening cysteine and the closing phenylalanine or tryptophan. D genes are given only for firm matches. The size entry is marked missing in some rows and otherwise reads once, few, many or a size class.

j_gene	d_gene	v_gene	abundance	CDR3nt	CDR3aa
TRBJ1-3	.	TRBV3-1/TRBV3-2	.	TGTGCCAGCAGCCAAGATCCCGGTTTAGGAAACACCATATATTTT	CASSQDPGLGNTIYF
TRBJ1-1	.	TRBV9	.	TGTGCCAGCAGCGTAGCCACAGGAACGAACACTGAAGCTTTCTTT	CASSVATGTNTEAFF
TRBJ1-2	.	TRBV5-6	.	TGTGCCAGCAGCTTGGGTACACGTAACTATGGCTACACCTTC	CASSLGTRNYGYTF
TRBJ1-2	.	TRBV15	.	TGTGCCACCAGCAGAGAAGGACAAGATAGCTACACCTTC	CATSREGQDSYTF
TRBJ1-1	.	TRBV18	.	TGTGCCAGCTCACCGGGCAGGGCGGATACTGAAGCTTTCTTT	CASSPGRADTEAFF
TRBJ2-7	TRBD2	TRBV7-2	.	TGTGCCAGCAGCTTAGGACTAGCGGCTTCCTACGAGCAGTACTTC	CASSLGLAASYEQYF
TRBJ2-6	TRBD1	TRBV18	.	TGTGCCAGCTCACCAGGTGGTCCGGGGACAGGCATCTCTGGGGCCAACGTCCTGACTTTC	CASSPGGPGTGISGANVLTF
TRBJ1-3	TRBD1	TRBV6-5	.	TGTGCCAGCAGATCGCAGGGGGCATCAGGAAACACCATATATTTT	CASRSQGASGNTIYF
TRBJ1-1	TRBD1	TRBV19	few	TGTGCCAGTAGTACCCGGACAGGGTGGCGCACTGAAGCTTTCTTT	CASSTRTGWRTEAFF
TRBJ1-5	.	TRBV7-8	.	TGTGCCAGCAGCCTACGACAGGGCAATCAGCCCCAGCATTTT	CASSLRQGNQPQHF
TRBJ2-7	TRBD2	TRBV6-5	.	TGTGCCAGCAGTTACGCGGGCGGGGGTATGAGGGAGCAGTACTTC	CASSYAGGGMREQYF
TRBJ2-7	TRBD1	TRBV18	.	TGTGCCAGCTCTCCCGGGACAGGGGACCCCTACGAGCAGTACTTC	CASSPGTGDPYEQYF
TRBJ1-6	TRBD1	TRBV14	once	TGTGCCAGCAGCCGTGGGACAGAAAATTCACCCCTCCACTTT	CASSRGTENSPLHF
TRBJ2-1	TRBD1	TRBV18	.	TGTGCCAGCTCCAGGGGACAGGGCGATGAGCAGTTCTTC	CASSRGQGDEQFF
TRBJ2-1	TRBD2	TRBV29-1	.	TGCAGCACCAATAAGCGGGAGGGCGGCAATGAGCAGTTCTTC	CSTNKREGGNEQFF
TRBJ2-5	.	TRBV24-1	.	TGTGCCACCAGTGAAACTGGACAGACTTCAAAAGAGACCCAGTACTTC	CATSETGQTSKETQYF
TRBJ2-3	TRBD1	TRBV7-9	.	TGTGCCAGCACCTCACAGGGGGCTACTGGTACGCAGTATTTT	CASTSQGATGTQYF
TRBJ2-1	TRBD2	TRBV19	.	TGTGCCAGTAGGCCGACTAGCGGGAGCCTAGATGAGCAGTTCTTC	CASRPTSGSLDEQFF
TRBJ1-2	TRBD1	TRBV2	.	TGTGCCAGTTCCTCGGACAGGGGGCACTATGGCTACACCTTC	CASSSDRGHYGYTF
TRBJ2-7	TRBD2	TRBV30	.	TGTGCCTCTCCGTTAGCGGGGGAACCTACGCAGCAGTACTTC	CASPLAGEPTQQYF
TRBJ1-3	.	TRBV4-2	.	TGTGCCAGCAGCCAAGATTTAGTAGCTAACACCATATATTTT	CASSQDLVANTIYF
TRBJ1-1	TRBD1	TRBV5-1	.	TGCGCCAGCAGTGAGGACAGGGAAGCTTTCTTT	CASSEDREAFF
TRBJ2-3	TRBD2	TRBV7-8	.	TGTGCCAGCAGCCCTAGCGGGACCCACACAGATACGCAGTATTTT	CASSPSGTHTDTQYF
TRBJ2-1	TRBD2	TRBV3-1/TRBV3-2	.	TGTGCCAGCAGCCAACCGAGCGGGAGAGGGGATGAGCAGTTCTTC	CASSQPSGRGDEQFF
TRBJ2-7	TRBD1	TRBV5-6	.	TGTGCCAGCAGCCCTGGACAGGGGTACTACGAGCAGTACTTC	CASSPGQGYYEQYF
TRBJ1-1	.	TRBV18	.	TGTGCCAGCTCGAAATCTACTGAGACTGAAGCTTTCTTT	CASSKSTETEAFF
TRBJ1-4	.	TRBV18	.	TGTGCCAGCTCACCGGGAGGGAGTTATGAAAAACTGTTTTTT	CASSPGGSYEKLFF
TRBJ1-3	.	TRBV19	.	TGTGCCAGTGCGGACAACCACTCTGGAAACACCATATATTTT	CASADNHSGNTIYF
TRBJ1-4	.	TRBV6-4	.	TGTGCCAGCAGCTACAACCCAGGGGATGAAAAACTGTTTTTT	CASSYNPGDEKLFF
TRBJ1-1	.	TRBV3-1/TRBV3-2	once	TGTGCCAGCACCCCGAGAGGAGGGTTTGAAGCTTTCTTT	CASTPRGGFEAFF
TRBJ2-1	TRBD2	TRBV5-5	.	TGTGCCAGCAGCTTGAAGGGACTAGCGGGAGACCGCAATGAGCAGTTCTTC	CASSLKGLAGDRNEQFF
TRBJ2-2	TRBD1	TRBV3-1/TRBV3-2	.	TGTGCCAGCAGCCCAGACAGGGTGATGGGCACCGGGGAGCTGTTTTTT	CASSPDRVMGTGELFF
TRBJ2-3	TRBD2	TRBV25-1	.	TGTGCCAGCAGTAGCGCAGGGTCGGAGCGGGAATGGTTGGATACGCAGTATTTT	CASSSAGSEREWLDTQYF
TRBJ2-7	TRBD2	TRBV5-1	.	TGCGCCAGCAGACATGGACTAGCGGGAACCTACGAGCAGTACTTC	CASRHGLAGTYEQYF
TRBJ2-7	TRBD1	TRBV5-1	.	TGCGCCAGCAGCACCAGTCCGGGACAGGGAGCCTACGAGCAGTACTTC	CASSTSPGQGAYEQYF
TRBJ2-2	.	TRBV6-2/TRBV6-3	few	TGTGCCAGCAGTTCGACGGGGACTTCGAACACCGGGGAGCTGTTTTTT	CASSSTGTSNTGELFF
TRBJ1-5	.	TRBV30	.	TGTGCCTGGAGTGTAAGAAGCAATCATCCCCAGCATTTT	CAWSVRSNHPQHF
TRBJ2-7	TRBD2	TRBV19	few	TGTGCCAGTATAAGTAGCGGGACCTACGAGCAGTACTTC	CASISSGTYEQYF
TRBJ2-1	.	TRBV19	.	TGTGCCAGTTCCCTGGGGCTGTATGAGCAGTTCTTC	CASSLGLYEQFF
TRBJ2-1	.	TRBV11-3	few	TGTGCCAGCAGCTTAGGGCGGACCTACAATGAGCAGTTCTTC	CASSLGRTYNEQFF
TRBJ2-7	.	TRBV11-2	.	TGTGCCAGCAGCTTAGTTTCGACAGGCCCCTACGAGCAGTACTTC	CASSLVSTGPYEQYF
TRBJ1-3	.	TRBV2	.	TGTGCCAGCAGTCAACTCGCGGGGCGAGGAAACACCATATATTTT	CASSQLAGRGNTIYF
TRBJ2-3	.	TRBV9	.	TGTGCCAGCAGCGTAGAGCGGGGCAGGGGGCCACTCGATACGCAGTATTTT	CASSVERGRGPLDTQYF